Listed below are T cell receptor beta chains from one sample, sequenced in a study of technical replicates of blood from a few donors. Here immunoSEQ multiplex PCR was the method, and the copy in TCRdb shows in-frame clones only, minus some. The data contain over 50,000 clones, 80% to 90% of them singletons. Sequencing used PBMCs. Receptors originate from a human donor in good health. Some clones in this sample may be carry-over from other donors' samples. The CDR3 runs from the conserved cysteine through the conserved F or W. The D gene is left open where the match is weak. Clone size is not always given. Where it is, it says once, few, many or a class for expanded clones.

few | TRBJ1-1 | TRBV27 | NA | CASSPGTLGNTEAFF | TGTGCCAGCAGTCCCGGGACTTTAGGGAACACTGAAGCTTTCTTT
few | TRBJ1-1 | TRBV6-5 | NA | CASSYSRVSTEAFF | TGTGCCAGCAGTTACAGTCGGGTTAGCACTGAAGCTTTCTTT
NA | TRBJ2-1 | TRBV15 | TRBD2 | CATSPPGGERDYNEQFF | TGTGCCACCAGCCCTCCGGGGGGTGAGCGGGATTACAATGAGCAGTTCTTC
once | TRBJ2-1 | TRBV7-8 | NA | CASSPLGTPYNEQFF | TGTGCCAGCAGCCCTTTAGGGACACCTTACAATGAGCAGTTCTTC
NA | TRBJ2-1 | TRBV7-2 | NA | CASSLVADNYNEQFF | TGTGCCAGCAGCTTAGTGGCCGATAATTACAATGAGCAGTTCTTC
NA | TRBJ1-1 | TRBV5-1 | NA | CASSRAAGTEAFF | TGCGCCAGCAGCCGGGCCGCGGGCACTGAAGCTTTCTTT
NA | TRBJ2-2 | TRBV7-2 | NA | CASSPYLGGLTGELFF | TGTGCCAGCAGCCCCTATCTGGGGGGTCTGACCGGGGAGCTGTTTTTT
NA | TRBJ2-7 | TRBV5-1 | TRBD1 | CASSPTGQESYEQYF | TGCGCCAGCAGTCCAACGGGACAGGAATCCTACGAGCAGTACTTC
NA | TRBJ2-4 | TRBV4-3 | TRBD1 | CASSQWTGLVKNIQYF | TGCGCCAGCAGCCAGTGGACAGGGCTCGTCAAAAACATTCAGTACTTC
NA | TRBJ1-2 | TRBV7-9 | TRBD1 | CASSLRGQTYGYTF | TGTGCCAGCAGCTTAAGGGGACAGACCTATGGCTACACCTTC
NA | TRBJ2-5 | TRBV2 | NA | CASLQRGLGQETQYF | TGTGCCAGCCTACAGAGAGGGCTGGGCCAAGAGACCCAGTACTTC
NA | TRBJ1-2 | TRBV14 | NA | CASSQDTGRGRTYGYTF | TGTGCCAGCAGCCAAGATACGGGCAGGGGCCGGACCTATGGCTACACCTTC
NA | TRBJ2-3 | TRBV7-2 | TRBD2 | CASSLVGSGGWASTDTQYF | TGTGCCAGCAGCTTAGTGGGTAGCGGGGGGTGGGCTAGCACAGATACGCAGTATTTT
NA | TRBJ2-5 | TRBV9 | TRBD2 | CASSVGLAGVSEETQYF | TGTGCCAGCAGCGTAGGACTAGCGGGAGTATCGGAGGAGACCCAGTACTTC
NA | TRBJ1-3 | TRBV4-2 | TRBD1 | CASSTGTEHSGNTIYF | TGTGCCAGCAGCACCGGGACAGAGCACTCTGGAAACACCATATATTTT
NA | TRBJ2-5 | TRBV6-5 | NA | CASSYSGGAQETQYF | TGTGCCAGCAGTTACTCGGGCGGGGCCCAAGAGACCCAGTACTTC
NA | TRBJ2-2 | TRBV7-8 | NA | CASSFINTGELFF | TGTGCCAGCAGCTTTATTAACACCGGGGAGCTGTTTTTT
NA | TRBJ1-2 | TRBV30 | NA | CAWSLRGAPYGYTF | TGTGCCTGGAGTCTCAGGGGAGCTCCCTATGGCTACACCTTC
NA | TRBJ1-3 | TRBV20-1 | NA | CSANLGNTIYF | TGCAGTGCTAATCTGGGAAACACCATATATTTT
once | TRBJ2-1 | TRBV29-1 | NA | CSVEGRGRYNEQFF | TGCAGCGTTGAAGGTAGGGGCCGATACAATGAGCAGTTCTTC
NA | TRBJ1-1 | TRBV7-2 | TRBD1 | CASSLGRGPNTEAFF | TGTGCCAGCAGCTTAGGTAGGGGGCCGAACACTGAAGCTTTCTTT
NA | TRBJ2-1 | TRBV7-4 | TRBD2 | CASTSSSGVTCSYNEQFF | TGTGCCAGCACCTCTTCTAGCGGGGTAACATGCTCCTACAATGAGCAGTTCTTC
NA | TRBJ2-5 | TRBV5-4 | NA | CASRFQGSGETQYF | TGTGCCAGCAGATTTCAGGGGTCGGGAGAGACCCAGTACTTC
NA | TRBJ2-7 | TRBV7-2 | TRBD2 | CASSRSGGSYEQYF | TGTGCCAGCAGCCGTAGCGGGGGGAGCTACGAGCAGTACTTC
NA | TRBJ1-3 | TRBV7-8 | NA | CASSSGQSSSGNTIYF | TGTGCCAGCAGCTCTGGACAGAGCTCCTCTGGAAACACCATATATTTT
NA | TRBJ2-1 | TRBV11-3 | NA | CASSPGLASSYNEQFF | TGTGCCAGCAGCCCCGGGTTAGCCTCCTCCTACAATGAGCAGTTCTTC
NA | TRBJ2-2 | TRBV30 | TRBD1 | CAWGQGVTGELFF | TGTGCCTGGGGACAGGGAGTAACCGGGGAGCTGTTTTTT
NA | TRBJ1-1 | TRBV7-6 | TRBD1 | CASSLRQGPEAFF | TGTGCCAGCAGCCTAAGACAGGGGCCAGAAGCTTTCTTT
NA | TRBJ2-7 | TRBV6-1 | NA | CASSGTRRGSYEQYF | TGTGCCAGCAGTGGGACCCGCCGGGGATCCTACGAGCAGTACTTC
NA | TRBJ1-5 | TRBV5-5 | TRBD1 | CASSVTPTGGQPQHF | TGTGCCAGCAGCGTGACCCCGACAGGGGGTCAGCCCCAGCATTTT
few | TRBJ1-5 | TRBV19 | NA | CASRSGDYQPQHF | TGTGCCAGTAGAAGCGGAGATTATCAGCCCCAGCATTTT
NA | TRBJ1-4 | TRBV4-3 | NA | CASSQDRGGLATNEKLFF | TGCGCCAGCAGCCAAGATCGGGGGGGCCTTGCAACTAATGAAAAACTGTTTTTT
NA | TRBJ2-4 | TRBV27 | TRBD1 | CASRRQGEAKNIQYF | TGTGCCAGCAGGAGACAGGGGGAAGCCAAAAACATTCAGTACTTC
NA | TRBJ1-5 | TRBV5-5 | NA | CASSPQELRGNQPQHF | TGTGCCAGCAGCCCACAGGAGCTACGGGGCAATCAGCCCCAGCATTTT
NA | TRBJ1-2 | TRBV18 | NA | CASSPAAPGADYGYTF | TGTGCCAGCTCACCAGCCGCGCCAGGGGCGGACTATGGCTACACCTTC
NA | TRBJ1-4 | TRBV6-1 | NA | CASSERGRAMEKLFF | TGTGCCAGCAGTGAAAGGGGCAGAGCGATGGAAAAACTGTTTTTT
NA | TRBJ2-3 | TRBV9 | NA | CASSVDTADTQYF | TGTGCCAGCAGCGTAGATACGGCAGATACGCAGTATTTT
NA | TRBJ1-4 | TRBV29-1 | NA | CSGAQGSTNEKLFF | TGCAGCGGGGCCCAGGGATCAACTAATGAAAAACTGTTTTTT